A single sample gave rise to the 20 T cell receptor beta chains below, sequenced in a study of blood T cells in healthy people across ages. A J-beta primer mix and a sample-barcoded 5' primer were used in a second PCR of roughly 6 to 11 cycles. MiXCR was run by TCRdb on the 5' RACE reads, yielding one entry per CDR3 protein. The sample has about 1.1 million distinct CDR3 sequences, roughly two fifths seen once. The sequenced sample consisted of blood. The receptors were sampled from a young man in good health.

This clonotype was found a few times. The chain combines TRBV7-9 with TRBJ1-1, with a weak D call TRBD1 (5 bases). Germline values: CDR1 SEHNR, CDR2 FQNEAQ (reference sequence). Trimming took off 1 base at V and 5 bases at J, with 11 bases between the two ends. The CDR3 spans 14 residues. The CDR3 here is CASSLDGAGTEAFF. The CDR3 DNA reads as TGTGCCAGCAGCTTAGACGGGGCTGGGACTGAAGCTTTCTTT. The variable domain in full, with the rest retrieved from reference TRBV7-9 and TRBJ1-1, is DTGVSQNPRHKITKRGQNVTFRCDPISEHNRLYWYRQTLGQGPEFLTYFQNEAQLEKSRLLSDRFSAERPKGSFSTLEIQRTEQGDSAMYLCASSLDGAGTEAFFGQGTRLTVV.

This chain links TRBV7-2 with TRBJ1-5, with D tentatively TRBD1 (6 bases). Germline values: CDR1 SGHTA, CDR2 FQGNSA. V was cut by 11 bases and J by 6 bases, with 14 bases left in between. This CDR3 has 12 residues. The CDR3 here is CAAAGAGQPQHF. The CDR3 region has the DNA TGTGCCGCGGCGGGGGCGGGTCAGCCCCAGCATTTT.

This clonotype has a handful of counts. V usage is TRBV4-2 and J usage is TRBJ2-3; 9 nucleotides agree with TRBD2. This CDR3 region has 17 residues. CDR1 and CDR2 (germline): LGHNA, YNFKEQ. V gave up 4 bases and J gave up 4 bases; unmatched junction bases: 12. The chain's CDR3 is CASSPEWGGGASDTQYF. The CDR3 coding sequence is TGTGCCAGCAGCCCCGAGTGGGGCGGGGGGGCCTCAGATACGCAGTATTTT.

Many counts were recorded for this clonotype. DNA of the CDR3: TGCGCCAGCAGCTCAGCAACACTGAACACTGAAGCTTTCTTT. It is translated as CASSSATLNTEAFF. This chain connects TRBV5-1 to TRBJ1-1; the D is unclear. The germline gives CDR1 SGHRS, CDR2 YFSETQ. The CDR3 loop spans 14 amino acids. V was clipped by 3 bases and J by 0 bases, with 9 bases between them. The full variable domain, rest sourced from reference TRBV5-1 and TRBJ1-1, is KAGVTQTPRYLIKTRGQQVTLSCSPISGHRSVSWYQQTPGQGLQFLFEYFSETQRNKGNFPGRFSGRQFSNSRSEMNVSTLELGDSALYLCASSSATLNTEAFFGQGTRLTVV.

The sample holds a few counts of this clonotype. The junction shows a germline mismatch at one end, possibly a read error. The rearrangement links TRBV20-1 to TRBJ2-7; tentative D call: TRBD1 (8 bases). Germline CDR1 is DFQATT and CDR2 is SNEGSKA (reference sequence). The CDR3 spans 14 residues. DNA of the CDR3: TGCAGTGCAAGAGACAGGGGAGGGTCCTACGAGCAGTACTTC. The encoded protein is CSARDRGGSYEQYF.

This clonotype was detected only a few times. Germline is not matched at one junction end, which may reflect a read error. The chain recombines TRBV20-1 with TRBJ1-5, with D unclear. The CDR3 totals 13 residues. Germline V CDR1 and CDR2: DFQATT, SNEGSKA (reference sequence). The CDR3 reads CSARVAGNQPQHF. DNA for the CDR3: TGCAGTGCCAGAGTCGCGGGCAATCAGCCCCAGCATTTT.

On this clonotype: A junction end diverges from the germline sequence, so it may reflect a read error. The rearrangement uses TRBV28 and TRBJ1-1; D gene ambiguous. The germline CDR1 and CDR2 sequences are MDHEN and SYDVKM. This CDR3 region has 14 residues. CDR3 region: CTSRLTWMNTEAFF. The CDR3 DNA reads TGTACCAGCCGCCTAACCTGGATGAACACTGAAGCTTTCTTT.

The rearrangement joins TRBV7-2 to TRBJ2-1, with a possible D match to TRBD1 (5 bases). V dropped 5 bases and J dropped 2 bases, with 16 bases sitting between them. In germline, CDR1 is SGHTA, CDR2 FQGNSA. The CDR3 loop spans 16 amino acids. Written as DNA, the CDR3 is TGTGCCAGCAGCACATCGCAGGGTTTGGCCTACAATGAGCAGTTCTTC. Protein: CASSTSQGLAYNEQFF.

The chain is built from TRBV6-5 and TRBJ1-1; the match to TRBD1 covers 10 bases. Germline CDR1 reads MNHEY; CDR2 reads SVGAGI. This CDR3 has 15 amino acids. Trimming removed 5 bases from V and 6 bases from J; junction bases left unmatched: 9. CDR3 DNA sequence: TGTGCCAGCAGTACCCCGGGACAGGGGAAGGCTGAAGCTTTCTTT. As protein: CASSTPGQGKAEAFF.

The chain recombines TRBV3-1 with TRBJ1-4; weak D call: TRBD1 (5 bases). CDR1 is LGHDT and CDR2 is YNNKEL in the germline V gene (reference sequence). The CDR3 is 16 amino acids. Trimming removed 4 bases from V and 7 bases from J, with 19 bases in between. In DNA form, the CDR3 reads TGTGCCAGCAGCCCCAACTTTGGGGGAAGTGGTGAAAAACTGTTTTTT. Translated: CASSPNFGGSGEKLFF. Supplemented by reference TRBV3-1 and TRBJ1-4, the full variable domain reads DTAVSQTPKYLVTQMGNDKSIKCEQNLGHDTMYWYKQDSKKFLKIMFSYNNKELIINETVPNRFSPKSPDKAHLNLHINSLELGDSAVYFCASSPNFGGSGEKLFFGSGTQLSVL.

This clonotype was observed a handful of times. The chain combines TRBV3-1 with TRBJ2-1; tentative D call: TRBD1 (6 bases). There are 17 residues in the CDR3. CDR1 LGHDT and CDR2 YNNKEL come from the germline V gene (reference sequence). With 4 bases removed from V and 4 bases from J, the gap between germline ends came to 20 bases. CDR3 in DNA: TGTGCCAGCAGCCCAGGGGCGGTGGCAGAGCTGTACAATGAGCAGTTCTTC. This gives the protein CASSPGAVAELYNEQFF.

This clonotype was detected a few times. The J gene is TRBJ1-5, the V gene TRBV3-1, with D possibly being TRBD1 (6 bases). Per germline, CDR1 LGHDT and CDR2 YNNKEL (reference sequence). Between the trimmed V and J ends, which lost 0 bases and 5 bases, there was a span of 11 bases. The CDR3 sequence is 15 residues long. The CDR3 DNA sequence: TGTGCCAGCAGCCAAGAGCACAGGGATGATCAGCCCCAGCATTTT. Its translation is CASSQEHRDDQPQHF.

This chain uses TRBV29-1 with TRBJ1-3; D remains unclear. From germline, CDR1 is SQVTM and CDR2 ANQGSEA. V was shortened by 7 bases and J by 0 bases, with 19 bases between the two germline ends. The CDR3 consists of 16 residues. Written as DNA, the CDR3 is TGCAGCGGGGGTGAGGCGGACTCCGTCTCTGGAAACACCATATATTTT. Translating it yields CSGGEADSVSGNTIYF.

This chain links TRBV4-3 with TRBJ1-1, with a possible D match to TRBD1 (6 bases). From germline, CDR1 is LGHNA and CDR2 YSLEER. This CDR3 contains 17 residues. The V end lost 1 base, the J end lost 2 bases, and 17 bases lay between the germline ends. The CDR3 sequence: CASSQGGRVGGNTEAFF. CDR3 coding DNA: TGCGCCAGCAGCCAAGGGGGGCGGGTAGGGGGAAACACTGAAGCTTTCTTT.

This chain connects TRBV7-2 to TRBJ1-4; D might be TRBD1 (6 bases). Germline CDR1 reads SGHTA; CDR2 reads FQGNSA. This CDR3 has 16 amino acids. The V end was cut by 4 bases, the J end by 5 bases, with 17 bases between. This CDR3 is CASSYDLDSLNEKLFF. DNA for the CDR3: TGTGCCAGCAGCTACGACTTGGACAGTCTGAATGAAAAACTGTTTTTT.

J is TRBJ2-2 and V is TRBV7-2; 8 positions agree with TRBD2. Trimming removed 5 bases from V and 4 bases from J; junction bases left unmatched: 6. Looked up from germline, CDR1 is SGHTA and CDR2 is FQGNSA. The CDR3 sequence is 15 residues long. DNA of the CDR3: TGTGCCAGCAGCCTTAATCTAGCGGGCACCGGGGAGCTGTTTTTT. Amino acids: CASSLNLAGTGELFF.

The V gene is TRBV6-6, the J gene TRBJ2-7, with unresolved D. Germline-derived CDR1 and CDR2 are MNHNY and SVGAGI (reference sequence). The CDR3 runs to 14 residues. Trimming left V 0 bases short and J 2 bases short, with 8 bases between. The CDR3 reads CASSYSSPAYEQYF. The CDR3 DNA sequence: TGTGCCAGCAGTTACTCGTCCCCGGCCTACGAGCAGTACTTC.

In its sample, this clonotype was seen a few times. The CDR3 nucleotides are TGCGCCAGCAGCTTGGGTGGCAGCATCTTAGACTATGGCTACACCTTC. Translated, it gives CASSLGGSILDYGYTF. The chain is built from TRBV5-1 and TRBJ1-2; D gene ambiguous. Germline CDR1 and CDR2: SGHRS and YFSETQ. V lost 0 bases to trimming and J lost 3 bases, with 15 bases between them. The CDR3 consists of 16 residues. The full variable domain, completed using reference TRBV5-1 and TRBJ1-2, is KAGVTQTPRYLIKTRGQQVTLSCSPISGHRSVSWYQQTPGQGLQFLFEYFSETQRNKGNFPGRFSGRQFSNSRSEMNVSTLELGDSALYLCASSLGGSILDYGYTFGSGTRLTVV.

This rearrangement joins TRBV4-1 to TRBJ2-5, with TRBD2 as a possible D gene (6 bases). The V and J ends lost 8 bases and 5 bases respectively, with 21 bases between them. There are 15 residues in the CDR3. Germline CDR1 reads MGHRA; CDR2 reads YSYEKL. CDR3 residues: CASGSSGLAWETQYF. CDR3 nucleotides: TGCGCCAGCGGGAGTTCGGGCCTAGCGTGGGAGACCCAGTACTTC.

This clonotype was counted a few times. This chain joins TRBV4-2 and TRBJ1-4, with 9 bases lining up with TRBD1. Per germline, CDR1 LGHNA and CDR2 YNFKEQ. This CDR3 contains 15 residues. With V trimmed by 0 bases and J by 4 bases, 0 bases remained unmatched. CDR3 DNA sequence: TGTGCCAGCAGCCAAGAGGACAGGGGTAATGAAAAACTGTTTTTT. Its translation: CASSQEDRGNEKLFF.